This T cell receptor beta chain was retrieved from a study of blood T cell repertoires in COVID-19. Produced via immunoSEQ multiplex PCR; TCRdb's table is partial and in-frame only. The sample records a few hundred thousand clones, 85% to 90% being singletons. The TCR was taken from a man aged 55-75 years with acute or convalescent COVID-19. What was sequenced was peripheral blood.

The chain's CDR3 is CASSYALDKLNTGELFF. CDR3 nucleotide sequence: TGTGCCAGCAGTTATGCCCTCGACAAACTTAACACCGGGGAGCTGTTTTTT. The J gene is TRBJ2-2, the V gene TRBV6-2 or TRBV6-3; D is unclear. CDR1 is MNHEY, CDR2 SVGEGT, per germline. The ends were cut back, 3 bases at V and 2 bases at J, with 16 bases in the middle. CDR3 length: 17 amino acids.